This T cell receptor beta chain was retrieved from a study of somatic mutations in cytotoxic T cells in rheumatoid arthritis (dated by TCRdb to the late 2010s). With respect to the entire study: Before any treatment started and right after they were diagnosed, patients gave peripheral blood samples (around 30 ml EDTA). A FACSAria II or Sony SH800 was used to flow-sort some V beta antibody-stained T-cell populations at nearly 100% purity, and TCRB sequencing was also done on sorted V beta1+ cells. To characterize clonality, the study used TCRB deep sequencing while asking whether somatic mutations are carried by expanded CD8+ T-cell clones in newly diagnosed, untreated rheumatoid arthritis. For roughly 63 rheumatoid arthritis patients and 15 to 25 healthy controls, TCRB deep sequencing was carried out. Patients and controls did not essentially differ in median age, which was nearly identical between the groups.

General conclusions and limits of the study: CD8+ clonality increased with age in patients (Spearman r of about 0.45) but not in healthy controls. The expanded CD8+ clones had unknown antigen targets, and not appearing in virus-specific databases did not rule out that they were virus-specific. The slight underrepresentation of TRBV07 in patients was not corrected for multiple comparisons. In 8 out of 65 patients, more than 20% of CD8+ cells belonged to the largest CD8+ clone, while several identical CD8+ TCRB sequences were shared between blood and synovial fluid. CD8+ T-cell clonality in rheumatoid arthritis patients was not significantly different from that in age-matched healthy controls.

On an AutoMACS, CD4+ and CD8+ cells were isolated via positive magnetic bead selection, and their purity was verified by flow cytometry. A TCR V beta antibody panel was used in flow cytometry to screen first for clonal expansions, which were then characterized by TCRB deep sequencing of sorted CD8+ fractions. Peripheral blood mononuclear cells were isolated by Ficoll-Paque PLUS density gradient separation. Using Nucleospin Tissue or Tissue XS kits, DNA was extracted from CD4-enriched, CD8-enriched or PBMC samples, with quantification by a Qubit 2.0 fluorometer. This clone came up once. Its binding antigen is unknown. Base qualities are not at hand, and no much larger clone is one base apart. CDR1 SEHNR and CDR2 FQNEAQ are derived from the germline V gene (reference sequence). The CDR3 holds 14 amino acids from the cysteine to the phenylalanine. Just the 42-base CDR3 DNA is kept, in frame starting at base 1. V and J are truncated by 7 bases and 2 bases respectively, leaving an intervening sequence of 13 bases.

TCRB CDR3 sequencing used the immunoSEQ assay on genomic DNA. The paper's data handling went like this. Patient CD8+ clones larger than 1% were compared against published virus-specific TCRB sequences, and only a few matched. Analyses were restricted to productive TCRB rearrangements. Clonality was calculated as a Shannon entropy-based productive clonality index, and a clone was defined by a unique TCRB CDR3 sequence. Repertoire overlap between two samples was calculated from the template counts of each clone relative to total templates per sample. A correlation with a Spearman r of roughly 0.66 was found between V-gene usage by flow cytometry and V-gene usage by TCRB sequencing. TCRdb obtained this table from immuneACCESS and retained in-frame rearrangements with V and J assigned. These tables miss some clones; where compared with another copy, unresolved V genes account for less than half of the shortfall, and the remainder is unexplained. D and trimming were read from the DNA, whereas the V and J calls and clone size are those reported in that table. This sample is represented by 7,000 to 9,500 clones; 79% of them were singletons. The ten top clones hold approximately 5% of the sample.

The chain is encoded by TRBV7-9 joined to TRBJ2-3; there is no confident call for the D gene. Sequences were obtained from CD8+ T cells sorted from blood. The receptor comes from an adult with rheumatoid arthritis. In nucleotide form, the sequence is TGTGCCAGCAATTCCGCAGGTTACACAGATACGCAGTATTTT. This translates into CASNSAGYTDTQYF.